The rows below give T cell receptor beta chains drawn from one sample of a study of T-cell reconstitution after alpha-beta-depleted transplantation in children. TCRdb re-called the PCR reads through MiXCR, storing one row per CDR3 protein. The sample records approximately 510,000 distinct CDR3 sequences, about 18% being singletons. The sample here was PBMCs from the stem cell graft donor, taken from the stem cell graft. The origin of the receptors is a human donor who donated a stem cell graft to a child with acute lymphoblastic leukemia. The CDR3 runs from the conserved cysteine through the conserved F or W.

TRBV27,TRBJ2-5,CASSPSPDLQETQYF
TRBV29-1,TRBJ2-2,CSLRTSGNTGELFF
TRBV20-1,TRBJ1-1,CSARVNRLGNTEAFF
TRBV11-2,TRBJ2-1,CASSLVAGVSEQFF
TRBV9,TRBJ2-3,CASNEAEQADTQYF
TRBV5-1,TRBJ2-3,CASSGPDLAVDTQYF
TRBV5-1,TRBJ2-1,CASSFQTGRLGNEQFF
TRBV12-3/TRBV12-4,TRBJ2-5,CASSLRRAYETQYF
TRBV18,TRBJ1-1,CASSAYRVTLNTEAFF
TRBV30,TRBJ1-1,CAWSGWGGTEAFF
TRBV20-1,TRBJ2-7,CSARQRGSYEQYF
TRBV7-6,TRBJ2-7,CASSSPLTGPPYEQYF
TRBV5-1,TRBJ1-1,CASSHNPRGAEAFF
TRBV5-1,TRBJ2-1,CASSSPGTGGNEQFF
TRBV27,TRBJ2-3,CASSLSPVSTDTQYF
TRBV20-1,TRBJ2-7,CSAISSSSYEQYF
TRBV9,TRBJ2-1,CASSWNPREVNFYEQFF
TRBV29-1,TRBJ2-1,CSVQQGVDEQFF
TRBV29-1,TRBJ1-2,CSVEDSLNLYGYTF
TRBV18,TRBJ1-4,CASSYDWNEKLFF
TRBV7-9,TRBJ1-5,CASSPPGHSNQPQHF
TRBV9,TRBJ1-2,CASSPTGDRGYTF
TRBV11-3,TRBJ2-7,CASSSDRAGGEQYF
TRBV5-1,TRBJ2-2,CASSLRGIGDANTGELFF
TRBV4-1,TRBJ2-7,CASSQPTSGTYEQYF
TRBV7-9,TRBJ2-1,CASSHRDRVYNEQFF
TRBV6-1,TRBJ2-2,CASSERIRLTNTGELFF
TRBV20-1,TRBJ2-1,CSAPGLGLEQFF
TRBV29-1,TRBJ2-3,CSVDAGTGLTDTQYF
TRBV12-3/TRBV12-4,TRBJ2-3,CASSLEGGRTDTQYF
TRBV18,TRBJ2-3,CASSSRQGTTDTQYF
TRBV29-1,TRBJ2-7,CSVPAGGAYEQYF
TRBV12-3/TRBV12-4,TRBJ2-7,CASSKGVYEQYF
TRBV18,TRBJ1-1,CASSPPGGTEAFF
TRBV4-1,TRBJ2-7,CASSQDQAYPYEQYF
TRBV27,TRBJ2-1,CASQLAYTTYNEQFF